One T cell receptor (beta chain) is described in this entry. Its antigen is unidentified. With 2 bases clipped from V and 3 bases from J, the junction kept 1 base outside the gene matches. The CDR3 runs 15 residues. The germline V gene encodes CDR1 MNHEY and CDR2 SVGAGI. These data belong to a study of cytomegalovirus exposure and HLA in healthy donors. Study-wide results and limits: When the data were analyzed later, several of the most significant clusters appeared to be linked to common viral pathogens. TCR beta chains numbering under 200 were designated cytomegalovirus-associated.

Primers included in the PCR were 60 Vbeta and 13 Jbeta primers. Original processing notes: Roughly 73 million unique TCR beta chains, roughly 11 million of them shared, were counted by a later analysis. Profiling relied on immunoSEQ multiplex PCR, and the TCRdb table lists in-frame clones only, not all of them. V, J and clone size derive from that table, while D and trimming were established from the DNA sequence. The sample includes some 60,000 clones, around 82% seen only once; the top ten take 5.5% to 7%. This chain joins TRBV6-5 and TRBJ2-1; 10 positions match TRBD2. The TCR originated in a male donor in good health and CMV-seronegative. Sequenced: PBMCs. CDR3: CASSYASGGYNEQFF. The CDR3 DNA reads TGTGCCAGCAGTTACGCTAGCGGGGGCTACAATGAGCAGTTCTTC.